Listed here is a single T cell receptor beta chain. 13 Jbeta primers and 60 Vbeta primers were used for the PCR. Using immunoSEQ multiplex PCR, the repertoire was profiled, and TCRdb retains in-frame clones only, with some absent. In the table there are roughly 170,000 clones, approximately 80% of which are singletons. The source of the sample is a study of cytomegalovirus exposure and HLA in healthy donors. Nominal health characterized the donors when sampled, though unrecorded immune exposures were likely. This receptor was identified in a woman aged 18-29 years in good health and CMV-seronegative. The sample taken for sequencing was PBMCs.

CDR3 sequence: CASSVESTSAQYF. The CDR3 nucleotides are TGTGCCAGCAGCGTAGAGTCAACTTCCGCGCAGTATTTT. This rearrangement joins TRBV9 to TRBJ2-3, with no clear D. The CDR3 is 13 residues long. In germline, CDR1 is SGDLS, CDR2 YYNGEE. Trimming pared 0 bases from V and 10 bases from J, leaving 12 bases between.